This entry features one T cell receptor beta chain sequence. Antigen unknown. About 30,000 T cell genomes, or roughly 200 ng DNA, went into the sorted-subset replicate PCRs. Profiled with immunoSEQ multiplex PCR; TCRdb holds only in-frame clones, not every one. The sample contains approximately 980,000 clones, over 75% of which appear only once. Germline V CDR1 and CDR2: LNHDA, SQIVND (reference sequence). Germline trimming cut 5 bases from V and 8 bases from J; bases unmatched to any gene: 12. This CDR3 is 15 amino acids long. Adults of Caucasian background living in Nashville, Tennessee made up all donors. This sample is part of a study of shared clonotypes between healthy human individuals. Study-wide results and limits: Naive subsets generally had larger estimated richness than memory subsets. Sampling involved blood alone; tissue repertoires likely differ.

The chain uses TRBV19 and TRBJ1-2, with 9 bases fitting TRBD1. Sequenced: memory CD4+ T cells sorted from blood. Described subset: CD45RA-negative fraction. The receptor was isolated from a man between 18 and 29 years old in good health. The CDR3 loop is CASSDPRTGVRGYTF. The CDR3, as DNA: TGTGCCAGTAGTGATCCGAGGACAGGGGTGAGAGGCTACACCTTC. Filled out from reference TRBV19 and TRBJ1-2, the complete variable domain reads DGGITQSPKYLFRKEGQNVTLSCEQNLNHDAMYWYRQDPGQGLRLIYYSQIVNDFQKGDIAEGYSVSREKKESFPLTVTSAQKNPTAFYLCASSDPRTGVRGYTFGSGTRLTVV.